The rows below give T cell receptor beta chains drawn from one sample of a study of shared clonotypes between healthy human individuals. Generated by immunoSEQ multiplex PCR, the TCRdb table keeps only in-frame clones and is missing some. The sample holds 400,000 to 600,000 clones, about 96% seen once. The source material was naive CD4+ T cells sorted from blood. The receptors were gathered from a young woman in good health. CDR3s include the opening cysteine and the closing phenylalanine or tryptophan. D genes are given only for firm matches.

TRBV5-1,TRBJ2-2,TRBD1,TGCGCCAGCAGCTTGGGGACAGGGGCCGGGGAGCTGTTTTTT,CASSLGTGAGELFF
TRBV28,TRBJ1-5,TRBD1,TGTGCCAGCAGTGGTCGGGCAGGGGGCTGGAGACAGCCCCAGCATTTT,CASSGRAGGWRQPQHF
TRBV29-1,TRBJ1-2,NA,TGCAGCGTTGAGCCCCCTTTAGGTATAGGAAACTATGGCTACACCTTC,CSVEPPLGIGNYGYTF
TRBV5-4,TRBJ2-2,NA,TGTGCCAGCAGCTTGGCCTCAAGCGTCGGGGAGCTGTTTTTT,CASSLASSVGELFF
TRBV4-2,TRBJ1-2,NA,TGTGCCAGCAGCCAAGACGTTAACGTAGAAGGGGACTATGGCTACACCTTC,CASSQDVNVEGDYGYTF
TRBV4-2,TRBJ1-6,TRBD1,TGTGCCAGCAGCCAAGACCGGGACAGGGGAGCCTCCTATAATTCACCCCTCCACTTT,CASSQDRDRGASYNSPLHF
TRBV28,TRBJ2-2,NA,TGTGCCAGCACCTTAGGGTTGACCGGGGAGCTGTTTTTT,CASTLGLTGELFF
TRBV30,TRBJ2-5,TRBD1,TGTGCCCAAACCCGAAGGGGACAGGGGGGAGAGACCCAGTACTTC,CAQTRRGQGGETQYF
TRBV4-2,TRBJ2-7,TRBD2,TGTGCCAGCAGCCAAGAGTTTCCACTAGCGTATACCTACGAGCAGTACTTC,CASSQEFPLAYTYEQYF
TRBV29-1,TRBJ2-7,TRBD2,TGCAGCGTGGGGACTAGCGGGAGGGGTTACGAGCAGTACTTC,CSVGTSGRGYEQYF